This TCR beta chain is from a study of T cells in women clearing cervical HPV infection (dated by TCRdb to the late 2010s). Study-wide context: Cases were some 24 women with histologically confirmed HPV16-related CIN3 or worse, including 2 invasive cancers. Since HLA typing was available for only a few women, HLA type could not be ruled out as a confounder. For cases, the median interval between lesion detection and blood sampling was around 160 days, with an interquartile range of roughly 85 to 210 days. Cases had a median age of approximately 35 years and controls had a median age of around 40, with no significant differences in baseline characteristics. Cases were matched to controls by age within five years and by the year the sample was collected. Blood from cases was collected at the visit at which the lesion was first identified, whereas blood from controls was collected once infection was no longer detected. Nested within Costa Rica's Guanacaste HPV Natural History Study, an exploratory proof-of-principle case-control study compared TCR repertoires across cervical HPV16 outcomes. The parent cohort enrolled 9,500 to 12,000 women aged 18 or older in Guanacaste, Costa Rica, in about 1993 to 1994 and followed the women for less than eight years. As quality controls, five blinded duplicates were added to each group, bringing the total to approximately 60 samples made up of roughly 50 participants and 10 replicates. The approximately 25 controls were women who cleared a single incident HPV16 infection within 12 months without developing precancer or cancer. Summary of the overall study and its limitations: Lower TRBV6-7 relative abundance was observed in cases than in controls (around 0.1% versus 0.15%; Bonferroni P = 0.0008). Because the number of T cells in each sample was unknown, differences in richness could reflect differing T-cell content rather than repertoire biology. Across sequencing depths, CIN3+ cases showed significantly higher TCR repertoire richness than controls, but evenness did not differ between the groups. The cross-sectional design could not show whether associations preceded infection or resulted from it; effector/memory subsets and HPV-specific T cells were not isolated. By combining richness with V gene abundances, random forest classifiers separated cases from controls with an estimated AUC of about 0.86.

Taken from cysteine to phenylalanine, the CDR3 has 16 residues. Shown are 39 bases from within the CDR3, in frame from base 1. V loses 4 bases at its end and J loses 4 bases; junction bases beyond the gene matches: 6. Via the germline V gene, CDR1 is SNHLY and CDR2 FYNNEI. TCR beta CDR3 regions were amplified by multiplex PCR from an average of approximately 1.3 ug genomic DNA per sample using the immunoSEQ assay. The assay corrected primer bias using a complete synthetic TCR repertoire to establish an amplification baseline. The amplicons were sequenced using the Illumina platform. The study's own analysis went as follows. Sequences were error-corrected by clustering with frequency ratios and a modified nearest-neighbor algorithm, then analyzed in the immunoSEQ Analyzer with IMGT gene definitions. At each rarefaction depth, TCR richness and evenness were averaged across 20 rarefaction repeats, and samples with fewer sequences than that depth were excluded. Relative abundances of V, D and J genes were compared between groups using Wilcoxon rank sum tests, with FDR correction applied. For the blinded duplicates, the intraclass correlation was around 95% for TCR richness and averaged roughly 79% across around 61 gene segments. TCRdb's version of the immuneACCESS table is confined to in-frame rearrangements and falls short of the full clone set. An unresolved V gene accounts for under half of the shortfall where checked; the remainder is of unknown origin. The D gene and trimming were derived from the DNA, and the V and J assignments and clone size from that table. The table kept for this sample lists more than 30,000 clones. The ten largest clones capture roughly 7% of the sample.

As regards this clone: Its antigen is unknown. Coverage ceases 3 residues before the CDR3 finishes, and the germline J gene fills in the end.

Every participant had a single incident cervical HPV16 infection, and prevalent HPV16 infections were excluded. Cervical HPV DNA was detected by MY09/MY11 PCR, and genotyping was performed by dot-blot hybridization. Fifteen mL of heparinized blood were centrifuged, and the buffy coat was split into aliquots, frozen at -30 degrees C, and then kept at -80 degrees C. Genomic DNA was extracted from buffy coat specimens using QIAGEN kits. The chain links TRBV2 with TRBJ2-1; 11 middle bases align to TRBD2. This sequence was found in a woman aged 18 to 75 with a cervical HPV16 infection that either progressed to CIN3+ or cleared (not recorded which). The sample comprised blood buffy coat. Here the CDR3 is given as CASSGLAGLVYNEQFF. CDR3 bases read: TGTGCCAGCAGTGGACTAGCGGGGTTGGTGTACAATGAG.